This T cell receptor (beta chain) was identified in a study of CD8 T cells in ankylosing spondylitis. Regarding the study as a whole: Clones that were linked to disease were CD8+ and were relatively rare in peripheral blood. Significant enrichment of disease-linked clones was reported in matched ankylosing spondylitis synovial fluid. A number of the motif variants had already been described in reactive arthritis synovial fluid and blood. About eight highly homologous variants made up a TCR beta motif that seemed to typify ankylosing spondylitis blood.

This clonotype was detected many times. Its antigen is as yet unknown. After removal of 3 bases from V and 0 bases from J, the junction contained 1 base not matched to a gene. The V gene's germline CDR1 is SGHDN and CDR2 FVKESK. The CDR3 is 15 amino acids. Quantitative 5'-RACE with molecular barcodes was used to make the TCR beta libraries. In TCRdb, the 5' RACE reads were re-called with MiXCR into one record per CDR3 protein. This table holds roughly 300,000 distinct CDR3 sequences, under 8.5% found once. This TCR was recovered from a male donor with ankylosing spondylitis. Source material: blood, either unsorted or a sorted T cell fraction (not recorded which). This chain uses TRBV14 with TRBJ2-2; TRBD2 agrees at 7 bases. This CDR3 reads CASSQGGANTGELFF. In DNA form, the CDR3 reads TGTGCCAGCAGCCAGGGGGGGGCGAACACCGGGGAGCTGTTTTTT.